These 22 T cell receptor beta chains originate from one sample sequenced in a study of blood T cell repertoires in COVID-19. Here immunoSEQ multiplex PCR was the method, and the copy in TCRdb shows in-frame clones only, minus some. The sample includes 490,000 or so clones, approximately 87% of them seen just once. The specimen was PBMCs or T cells enriched from blood (not recorded which). These receptors were taken from a woman aged 40 to 50 who had recovered from COVID-19.

V is TRBV6-1 and J is TRBJ2-7; TRBD1 might be the D (5 bases). Germline CDR1 and CDR2: MNHNS and SASEGT. V shed 1 base and J shed 7 bases, with 26 bases lying between them. This CDR3 has 18 amino acids. For the CDR3, the DNA is TGTGCCAGCAGTGAAGTCGGAACAACCGGCCAGGGTTTGCGGGAGCAGTACTTC. This sequence encodes CASSEVGTTGQGLREQYF.

Only a few counts were recorded for this clone. The V gene is TRBV7-9, the J gene TRBJ2-7; 7 bases map to TRBD2. The V and J ends lost 7 bases and 2 bases, in that order; junction bases with no gene match: 11. Germline assignment: CDR1 SEHNR and CDR2 FQNEAQ (reference sequence). The CDR3 runs to 15 residues. The CDR3 reads CASTVGEGLPYEQYF. In nucleotides, the CDR3 is TGTGCCAGCACCGTGGGTGAGGGACTACCCTACGAGCAGTACTTC.

The V and J genes are TRBV9 and TRBJ2-2; perhaps TRBD1 as D (6 bases). V dropped 2 bases and J dropped 1 base, with 9 bases sitting between them. Germline CDR1 and CDR2: SGDLS and YYNGEE. This CDR3 spans 15 amino acids. As DNA, the CDR3 is TGTGCCAGCAGCGTCGGGACATTGAACACCGGGGAGCTGTTTTTT. Protein product: CASSVGTLNTGELFF.

The CDR3 nucleotides are TGTGCCAGCAGTCGAAACACAGGGGGTTTAACTGAAGCTTTCTTT. Protein: CASSRNTGGLTEAFF. The chain carries TRBV2 and TRBJ1-1; 8 positions agree with TRBD1. The CDR3 covers 15 residues. V trimming: 5 bases; J trimming: 5 bases; junction bases outside the gene matches: 10. Germline CDR1 SNHLY, CDR2 FYNNEI.

The V call is TRBV14, the J call TRBJ2-1; 13 positions match TRBD2. The CDR3 consists of 16 residues. Trimming removed 4 bases from V and 8 bases from J; junction bases left unmatched: 8. Germline V lookup: CDR1 SGHDN, CDR2 FVKESK. CDR3 region: CASSPPGLAGVDEQFF. The CDR3 DNA reads as TGTGCCAGCAGCCCCCCCGGACTAGCGGGAGTGGATGAGCAGTTCTTC.

The rearrangement joins TRBV6-5 to TRBJ2-7; 8 nucleotides align to TRBD2. In germline, CDR1 is MNHEY, CDR2 SVGAGI. CDR3 size: 13 residues. After removal of 9 bases from V and 6 bases from J, the junction contained 10 bases not matched to a gene. Here the CDR3 reads CASNPRTSGEQYF. The CDR3, as DNA: TGTGCCAGTAACCCAAGAACTAGCGGCGAGCAGTACTTC.

The chain is built from TRBV11-3 and TRBJ1-1; maybe TRBD1 (6 bases). CDR3 length equals 15 residues. Germline CDR1 and CDR2: SGHNT and YENEEA. V was pared by 1 base and J by 2 bases, with 11 bases between. The CDR3: CASSLGGQLNTEAFF. CDR3 DNA sequence: TGTGCCAGCAGCTTAGGCGGACAGCTTAACACTGAAGCTTTCTTT.

This chain joins TRBV9 and TRBJ2-1; D might be TRBD2 (6 bases). CDR1 is SGDLS, CDR2 YYNGEE, per germline. V dropped 0 bases and J dropped 2 bases, with 9 bases sitting between them. CDR3 length equals 15 residues. This CDR3 reads CASSVAGDTYNEQFF. The CDR3 region has the DNA TGTGCCAGCAGCGTAGCGGGAGACACCTACAATGAGCAGTTCTTC.

The chain carries TRBV30 and TRBJ2-7; maybe TRBD2 (5 bases). There are 15 residues in the CDR3. The V gene's germline CDR1 is GTSNPN and CDR2 SVGIG (reference sequence). V was trimmed by 0 bases and J by 2 bases, leaving 14 bases between them. CDR3: CAWSVPRRATYEQYF. The CDR3, as DNA: TGTGCCTGGAGTGTCCCCCGGCGGGCCACCTACGAGCAGTACTTC.

The V gene is TRBV11-3, the J gene TRBJ2-7, with 12 positions matching TRBD2. V dropped 5 bases and J dropped 1; count of bases not matched to a gene: 3. Germline assignment: CDR1 SGHNT and CDR2 YENEEA. CDR3 length: 15 amino acids. CDR3 DNA: TGTGCCAGCAGCCTGACTAGCGGGAGTTCCTACGAGCAGTACTTC. This sequence encodes CASSLTSGSSYEQYF.

The CDR3 nucleotides read TGTGCCAGCAGTTTCCAAGGGACTATTAGCTCCTACAATGAGCAGTTCTTC. Protein sequence: CASSFQGTISSYNEQFF. The chain has TRBV27 and TRBJ2-1; 7 bases fit TRBD2. Per germline, CDR1 MNHEY and CDR2 SMNVEV (reference sequence). The V gene end was trimmed by 3 bases and the J gene end by 0 bases; junction bases not matched to a gene: 8. This CDR3 contains 17 residues.

The chain carries TRBV6-5 and TRBJ2-2; possibly TRBD1 for D (5 bases). The CDR3 spans 14 residues. The germline V and J ends were trimmed by 4 bases and 5 bases, with 11 bases remaining between them. In germline, CDR1 is MNHEY, CDR2 SVGAGI. CDR3 residues: CASSLGARTGELFF. The CDR3 DNA reads as TGTGCCAGCAGTTTAGGGGCTCGGACCGGGGAGCTGTTTTTT.

This chain joins TRBV2 and TRBJ2-5, with D perhaps matching TRBD2 (6 bases). CDR1 SNHLY and CDR2 FYNNEI come from the germline V gene. The CDR3 has 14 amino acids. V was cut by 4 bases and J by 4 bases, with 13 bases left in between. CDR3: CASSVSRDSETQYF. CDR3 in DNA: TGTGCCAGCAGTGTCTCCCGGGACTCAGAGACCCAGTACTTC. Complete variable domain (other parts from reference TRBV2 and TRBJ2-5): EPEVTQTPSHQVTQMGQEVILRCVPISNHLYFYWYRQILGQKVEFLVSFYNNEISEKSEIFDDQFSVERPDGSNFTLKIRSTKLEDSAMYFCASSVSRDSETQYFGPGTRLLVL.

The chain has TRBV19 and TRBJ1-5; 10 bases are a match to TRBD1. The CDR3 totals 18 residues. Germline V gene lookup returns CDR1 LNHDA and CDR2 SQIVND (reference sequence). J was trimmed by 3 bases and V by 7 bases; bases with no gene match: 15. In nucleotides, the CDR3 is TGTGCCAGTAAGCCCCGGGACAGGGGTTCTATAGCCAATCAGCCCCAGCATTTT. Its translation is CASKPRDRGSIANQPQHF.

V usage is TRBV7-2 and J usage is TRBJ1-2; no reliable D call. V lost 1 base to trimming and J lost 8 bases, with 8 bases between them. The germline CDR1 and CDR2 sequences are SGHTA and FQGNSA. The CDR3 covers 12 residues. Here the CDR3 reads CASSLGPGGYTF. The CDR3 nucleotides read TGTGCCAGCAGCTTAGGTCCGGGGGGCTACACCTTC.

The genes are TRBV11-2 and TRBJ2-2; unclear D gene. With 1 base removed from V and 6 bases from J, the gap between germline ends came to 9 bases. Germline lookup yields CDR1 SGHAT and CDR2 FQNNGV. The CDR3 spans 14 residues. The CDR3, as DNA: TGTGCCAGCAGCTTAGGAGTTGTATCCGGGGAGCTGTTTTTT. It specifies CASSLGVVSGELFF.

This chain connects TRBV11-2 to TRBJ2-1; 8 nucleotides align to TRBD2. J was trimmed by 9 bases and V by 3 bases; bases with no gene match: 16. CDR3 length: 17 residues. In germline, CDR1 is SGHAT, CDR2 FQNNGV. DNA for the CDR3: TGTGCCAGCAGCTTCCTAGGGGGAGCGGGAGCACGGGTTGAGCAGTTCTTC. This gives the protein CASSFLGGAGARVEQFF.

The chain recombines TRBV11-3 with TRBJ1-3; 8 bases line up with TRBD1. Germline CDR1 is SGHNT and CDR2 is YENEEA. The CDR3 spans 15 residues. V lost 5 bases and J lost 4; bases outside the gene matches: 7. CDR3 sequence reads: CASSPGQGRGNTIYF. In nucleotides, the CDR3 is TGTGCCAGCAGCCCCGGACAGGGAAGAGGAAACACCATATATTTT.

The genes are TRBV19 and TRBJ1-5; tentative D call: TRBD1 (6 bases). The CDR3 length is 18 residues. Germline values: CDR1 LNHDA, CDR2 SQIVND (reference sequence). The V and J ends lost 2 bases and 0 bases respectively, with 17 bases between them. As DNA, the CDR3 is TGTGCCAGTAGTATATACGGGGGGGCACACTATAGCAATCAGCCCCAGCATTTT. As protein: CASSIYGGAHYSNQPQHF.

On this clone itself: Relative to the germline gene, one junction end is altered; a read error may explain this. CDR3 nucleotide sequence: TGTGCCAGCAGCCAATATCATTGGACTTTC. This translates into CASSQYHWTF. The V call is TRBV3-1 (or the pseudogene TRBV3-2), the J call TRBJ2-7, with D possibly matching TRBD2 (5 bases). There are 10 residues in the CDR3. CDR1 and CDR2 from the germline V gene are LGHDT and YNNKEL (reference sequence).

The gene calls are TRBV19 and TRBJ2-2; 10 bases line up with TRBD2. Losses at the gene ends were 5 bases for V and 4 bases for J; bases not matched to a gene: 4. Per germline, CDR1 LNHDA and CDR2 SQIVND (reference sequence). The CDR3 has 15 amino acids. In nucleotides, the CDR3 is TGTGCCAGTAGTTTTCTAGCGGGAGTCACCGGGGAGCTGTTTTTT. Translating gives CASSFLAGVTGELFF. The full variable domain, rest sourced from reference TRBV19 and TRBJ2-2, is DGGITQSPKYLFRKEGQNVTLSCEQNLNHDAMYWYRQDPGQGLRLIYYSQIVNDFQKGDIAEGYSVSREKKESFPLTVTSAQKNPTAFYLCASSFLAGVTGELFFGEGSRLTVL.

CDR3 amino acids: CAISGTSGGSSYNEQFF. The CDR3 DNA reads as TGTGCCATCAGTGGGACTAGCGGGGGGAGCTCCTACAATGAGCAGTTCTTC. The chain recombines TRBV10-3 with TRBJ2-1, with 14 bases that match TRBD2. V gave up 4 bases and J gave up 0 bases; unmatched junction bases: 2. This CDR3 is 17 amino acids long. Germline-derived CDR1 and CDR2 are ENHRY and SYGVKD.